These 16 T cell receptor beta chains originate from one sample sequenced in a study of chemoradiotherapy in HPV16-positive cancers. Sequenced by immunoSEQ multiplex PCR; TCRdb stores in-frame clones only, minus some. The data show just under 40,000 clones, roughly three quarters seen once. Sequencing was performed on blood, taken from a patient who underwent chemoradiotherapy. Source of these receptors: a human donor with HPV-associated anogenital cancer.

A few counts support this clone. This chain connects TRBV7-2 to TRBJ1-2; D gene uncertain. CDR3 size: 13 residues. Trimming took off 3 bases at V and 4 bases at J, with 9 bases between the two ends. CDR1 and CDR2 from the germline V gene are SGHTA and FQGNSA. The CDR3 spells CASSFDETYGYTF. The CDR3 DNA reads as TGTGCCAGCAGCTTCGACGAGACCTATGGCTACACCTTC.

This chain links TRBV11-3 with TRBJ2-6; possible D gene TRBD2, 7 bases. The CDR3 sequence is 19 residues long. The V gene lost 2 bases and the J gene lost 0 bases, with 17 bases spanning the gap. Germline V gene lookup returns CDR1 SGHNT and CDR2 YENEEA. The CDR3 sequence is CASSLTWGGRDSGANVLTF. CDR3 bases: TGTGCCAGCAGCTTAACCTGGGGGGGCAGAGACTCTGGGGCCAACGTCCTGACTTTC.

The chain couples TRBV6-5 to TRBJ1-4; perhaps TRBD1 as D (6 bases). In germline, CDR1 is MNHEY, CDR2 SVGAGI. The V end was cut by 5 bases, the J end by 3 bases, with 13 bases between. The CDR3 loop spans 15 amino acids. The CDR3 region has the DNA TGTGCCAGCAGTATGCAGGGGTATCCTAATGAAAAACTGTTTTTT. It specifies CASSMQGYPNEKLFF.

Only a few counts were recorded for this clone. The chain joins TRBV20-1 to TRBJ1-2; D is unclear. The CDR3 extends over 11 amino acids. The germline V gene has CDR1 DFQATT and CDR2 SNEGSKA (reference sequence). V was clipped by 5 bases and J by 8 bases, with 12 bases between them. The CDR3 loop reads CSAPIGGGYTF. The CDR3 nucleotides read TGCAGTGCTCCCATCGGAGGGGGCTACACCTTC.

The chain uses TRBV5-4 and TRBJ1-2; D remains unclear. V was shortened by 4 bases and J by 6 bases, with 16 bases between the two germline ends. Germline CDR1 is SGHNT and CDR2 is YYREEE (reference sequence). The CDR3 has 14 residues. The CDR3 here is CASSPPDITHGYTF. CDR3 in DNA: TGTGCCAGCAGCCCCCCCGACATAACGCATGGCTACACCTTC.

The chain couples TRBV5-1 to TRBJ2-1; tentative D call: TRBD2 (6 bases). Trimming stripped 2 bases from V and 10 bases from J, with 10 bases between. The CDR3 totals 12 residues. In germline, CDR1 is SGHRS, CDR2 YFSETQ. In DNA, the CDR3 is TGCGCCAGCAGCTTTAACCGGGAGGAGCAGTTCTTC. This encodes CASSFNREEQFF.

V usage is TRBV6-1 and J usage is TRBJ2-1; 7 positions match TRBD2. CDR1 is MNHNS and CDR2 is SASEGT in the germline V gene. The CDR3 totals 16 residues. Trimming took 4 bases from V and 7 from J; bases not matched to a gene: 13. The CDR3 bases are TGTGCCAGCAGTGGCCGGGGAGGGATGGGCGGGAATGAGCAGTTCTTC. Protein product: CASSGRGGMGGNEQFF.

The chain links TRBV7-3 to TRBJ2-2; no clear D gene. With 2 bases removed from V and 0 bases from J, the gap between germline ends came to 4 bases. The CDR3 loop spans 14 amino acids. The germline CDR1 and CDR2 sequences are SGHTA and FQGTGA. This CDR3 reads CASSLAANTGELFF. The CDR3, as DNA: TGTGCCAGCAGCTTAGCGGCGAACACCGGGGAGCTGTTTTTT.

The genes are TRBV2 and TRBJ2-7; possibly TRBD1 for D (5 bases). V was clipped by 2 bases and J by 7 bases, with 12 bases between them. The CDR3 extends over 13 amino acids. Germline CDR1 and CDR2: SNHLY and FYNNEI. The CDR3 sequence: CASSERQSIEQYF. DNA for the CDR3: TGTGCCAGCAGTGAAAGACAGTCTATAGAGCAGTACTTC.

The chain recombines TRBV5-1 with TRBJ2-1; D is possibly TRBD2 (6 bases). Germline V lookup: CDR1 SGHRS, CDR2 YFSETQ. V was clipped by 0 bases and J by 3 bases, with 13 bases between them. The CDR3 totals 16 residues. The CDR3 region has the DNA TGCGCCAGCAGCTTGGCATCGGGAGTGGGCTACAATGAGCAGTTCTTC. Its translation is CASSLASGVGYNEQFF.

The chain employs TRBV30 and TRBJ2-7, with TRBD2 as a possible D gene (6 bases). V shed 2 bases and J shed 3 bases, with 23 bases lying between them. The CDR3 runs to 17 residues. Per the germline V gene, CDR1 is GTSNPN and CDR2 is SVGIG (reference sequence). The CDR3 protein is CAWSRSLAGTLVYEQYF. CDR3 sequence (DNA): TGTGCCTGGAGTAGGAGCCTAGCAGGGACTCTGGTCTACGAGCAGTACTTC. Filled out from reference TRBV30 and TRBJ2-7, the complete variable domain reads SQTIHQWPATLVQPVGSPLSLECTVEGTSNPNLYWYRQAAGRGLQLLFYSVGIGQISSEVPQNLSASRPQDRQFILSSKKLLLSDSGFYLCAWSRSLAGTLVYEQYFGPGTRLTVT.

The chain joins TRBV11-2 to TRBJ1-1; possibly TRBD1 for D (5 bases). Trimming removed 2 bases at V and 6 bases at J, with 10 bases between. From germline, CDR1 is SGHAT and CDR2 FQNNGV. This CDR3 contains 13 residues. CDR3 region: CASSLQGGAEAFF. The CDR3 region has the DNA TGTGCCAGCAGCTTACAGGGAGGCGCTGAAGCTTTCTTT.

The J gene is TRBJ2-5, the V gene TRBV7-7; D not resolved. V lost 1 base and J lost 5, with 8 bases in between. CDR3 length: 13 amino acids. The germline V gene encodes CDR1 SSHAT and CDR2 FNYEAQ (reference sequence). The CDR3 is CASSLGRLETQYF. The CDR3, as DNA: TGTGCCAGCAGCTTAGGAAGGCTGGAGACCCAGTACTTC. Based on the CDR3 plus reference TRBV7-7 and TRBJ2-5, the full variable domain is GAGVSQSPRYKVTKRGQDVTLRCDPISSHATLYWYQQALGQGPEFLTYFNYEAQPDKSGLPSDRFSAERPEGSISTLTIQRTEQRDSAMYRCASSLGRLETQYFGPGTRLLVL.

This clone was seen once. The CDR3 region has the DNA TGTGCCAGCAGGGGACTCGGTGGGGGATACGAGCAGTACTTC. Translation: CASRGLGGGYEQYF. This chain uses TRBV6-5 with TRBJ2-7; possible D gene TRBD2, 6 bases. The CDR3 sequence is 14 residues long. With 6 bases removed from V and 4 bases from J, the gap between germline ends came to 16 bases. Germline V gene data show CDR1 as MNHEY and CDR2 as SVGAGI.

The V gene is TRBV14, the J gene TRBJ1-1, with 11 nucleotides matching TRBD1. This CDR3 is 16 amino acids long. V lost 1 base, J lost 4 bases, and 5 bases stayed unmatched. Germline CDR1 reads SGHDN; CDR2 reads FVKESK. The CDR3 bases are TGTGCCAGCAGCCAAGGCTTGGGACAGGGGGTCACTGAAGCTTTCTTT. Encoded protein: CASSQGLGQGVTEAFF.

The chain uses TRBV7-2 and TRBJ2-2; D unresolved. V was trimmed by 2 bases and J by 4 bases, leaving 5 bases between them. The CDR3 is made up of 13 amino acids. The germline V gene encodes CDR1 SGHTA and CDR2 FQGNSA. The CDR3 DNA follows: TGTGCCAGCAGCTTAACGAGCACCGGGGAGCTGTTTTTT. Translating it yields CASSLTSTGELFF.